The sequence of this T cell receptor beta chain was determined in a study of cytomegalovirus exposure and HLA in healthy donors. Background on the study: The same platform used for the 666 first-cohort repertoires was also used for the 95 to 150 validation repertoires, as a later analysis reported.

Trimming cost V 4 bases and J 4 bases, with 10 bases left between them. From germline, CDR1 is SEHNR and CDR2 FQNEAQ (reference sequence). The CDR3 extends over 13 amino acids. This clone was recorded only once. Its target is not known. Clones were read by immunoSEQ multiplex PCR, and TCRdb kept only the in-frame ones, dropping some. Among roughly 56,000 clones listed, just under 95% were seen once. Findings and caveats of the study: In vitro work confirmed that a few CMV-associated chains recognize CMV antigens.

The genes are TRBV7-9 and TRBJ1-1; weak D call: TRBD1 (5 bases). Sequenced sample: PBMCs. The sequence came from a man between 18 and 35 years old in good health and CMV-seronegative. CDR3 bases: TGTGCCAGCAGCTCTACAGGTCCCACTGAAGCTTTCTTT. As protein: CASSSTGPTEAFF.